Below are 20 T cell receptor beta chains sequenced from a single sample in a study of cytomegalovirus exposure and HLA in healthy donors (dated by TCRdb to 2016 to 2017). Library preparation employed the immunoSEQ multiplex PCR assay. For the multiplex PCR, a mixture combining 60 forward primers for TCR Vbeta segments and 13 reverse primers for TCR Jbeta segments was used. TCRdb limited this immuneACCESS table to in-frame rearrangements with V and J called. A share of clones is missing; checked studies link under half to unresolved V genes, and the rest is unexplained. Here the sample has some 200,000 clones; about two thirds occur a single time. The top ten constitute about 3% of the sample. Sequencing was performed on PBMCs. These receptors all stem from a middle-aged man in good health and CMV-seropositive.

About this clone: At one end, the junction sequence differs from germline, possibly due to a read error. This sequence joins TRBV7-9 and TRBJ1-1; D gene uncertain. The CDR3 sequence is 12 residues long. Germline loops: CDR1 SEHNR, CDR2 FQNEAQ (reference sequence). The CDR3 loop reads CSSSQRPTEAFF. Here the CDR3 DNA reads TGTTCCAGCAGCCAGAGGCCGACTGAAGCTTTCTTT.

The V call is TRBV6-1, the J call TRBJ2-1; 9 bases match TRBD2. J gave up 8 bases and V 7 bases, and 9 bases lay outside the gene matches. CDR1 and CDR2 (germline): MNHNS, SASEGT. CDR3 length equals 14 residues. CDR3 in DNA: TGTGCCAGCATAACTGGCGGGGGGGCCCATGAGCAGTTCTTC. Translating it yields CASITGGGAHEQFF.

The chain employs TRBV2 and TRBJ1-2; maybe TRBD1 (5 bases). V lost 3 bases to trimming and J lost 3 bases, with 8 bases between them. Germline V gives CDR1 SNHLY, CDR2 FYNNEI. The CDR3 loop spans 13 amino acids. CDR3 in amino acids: CASSEWGDYGYTF. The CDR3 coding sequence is TGTGCCAGCAGTGAGTGGGGGGACTATGGCTACACCTTC.

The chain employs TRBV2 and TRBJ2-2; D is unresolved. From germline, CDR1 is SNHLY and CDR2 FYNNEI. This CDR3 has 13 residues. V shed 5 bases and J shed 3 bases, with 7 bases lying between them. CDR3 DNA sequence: TGTGCCAGCAGTAAACGGGACACCGGGGAGCTGTTTTTT. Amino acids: CASSKRDTGELFF.

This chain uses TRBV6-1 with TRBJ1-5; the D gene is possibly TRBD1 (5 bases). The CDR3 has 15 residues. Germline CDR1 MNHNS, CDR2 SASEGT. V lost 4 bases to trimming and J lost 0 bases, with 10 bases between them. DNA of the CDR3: TGTGCCAGCAGTGTTTCAGGGCATAGCAATCAGCCCCAGCATTTT. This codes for CASSVSGHSNQPQHF.

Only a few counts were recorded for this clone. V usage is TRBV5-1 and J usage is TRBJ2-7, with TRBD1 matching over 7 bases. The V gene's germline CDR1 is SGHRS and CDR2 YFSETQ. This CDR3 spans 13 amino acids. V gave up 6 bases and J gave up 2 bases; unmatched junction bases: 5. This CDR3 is CASTWDSAYEQYF. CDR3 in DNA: TGCGCCAGCACCTGGGACAGCGCCTACGAGCAGTACTTC.

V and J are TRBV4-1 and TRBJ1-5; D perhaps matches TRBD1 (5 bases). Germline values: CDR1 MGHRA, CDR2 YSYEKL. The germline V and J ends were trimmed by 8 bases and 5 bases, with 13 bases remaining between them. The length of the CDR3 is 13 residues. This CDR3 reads CASSIGGDQPQHF. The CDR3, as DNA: TGCGCCAGCTCTATCGGGGGGGATCAGCCCCAGCATTTT.

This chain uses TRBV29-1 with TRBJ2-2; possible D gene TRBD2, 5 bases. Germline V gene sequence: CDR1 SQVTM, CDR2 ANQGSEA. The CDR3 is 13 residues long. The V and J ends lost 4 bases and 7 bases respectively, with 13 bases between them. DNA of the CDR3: TGCAGCGTTGCACCGCACGGGGACGGGGAGCTGTTTTTT. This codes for CSVAPHGDGELFF.

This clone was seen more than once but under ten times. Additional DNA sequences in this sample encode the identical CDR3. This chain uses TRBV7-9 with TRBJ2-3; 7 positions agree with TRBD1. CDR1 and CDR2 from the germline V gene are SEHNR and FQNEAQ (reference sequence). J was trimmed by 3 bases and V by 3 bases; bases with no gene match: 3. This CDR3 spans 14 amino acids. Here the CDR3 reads CASSLTGPTDTQYF. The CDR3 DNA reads TGTGCCAGCAGCTTGACAGGGCCTACAGATACGCAGTATTTT. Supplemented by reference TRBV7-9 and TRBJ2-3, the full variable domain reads DTGVSQNPRHKITKRGQNVTFRCDPISEHNRLYWYRQTLGQGPEFLTYFQNEAQLEKSRLLSDRFSAERPKGSFSTLEIQRTEQGDSAMYLCASSLTGPTDTQYFGPGTRLTVL.

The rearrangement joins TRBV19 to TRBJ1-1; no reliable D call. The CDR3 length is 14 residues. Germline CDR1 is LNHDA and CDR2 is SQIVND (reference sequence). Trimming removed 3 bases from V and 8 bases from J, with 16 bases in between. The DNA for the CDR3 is TGTGCCAGTAGTATGCCTGGGAGCACACCCGAAGCTTTCTTT. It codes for CASSMPGSTPEAFF.

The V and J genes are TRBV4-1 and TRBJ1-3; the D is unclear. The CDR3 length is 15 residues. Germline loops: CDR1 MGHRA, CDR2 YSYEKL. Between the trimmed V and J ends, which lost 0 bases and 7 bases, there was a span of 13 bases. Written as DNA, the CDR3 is TGCGCCAGCAGCCAAGATGAGATGGGGAGGAACACCATATATTTT. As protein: CASSQDEMGRNTIYF.

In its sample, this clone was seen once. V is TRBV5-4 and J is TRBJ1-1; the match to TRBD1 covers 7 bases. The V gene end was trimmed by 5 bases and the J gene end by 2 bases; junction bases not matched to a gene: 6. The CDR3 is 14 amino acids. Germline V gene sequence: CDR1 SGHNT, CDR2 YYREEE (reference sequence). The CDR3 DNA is TGTGCCAGCAGTAGGCGGACAGGAAACACTGAAGCTTTCTTT. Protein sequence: CASSRRTGNTEAFF.

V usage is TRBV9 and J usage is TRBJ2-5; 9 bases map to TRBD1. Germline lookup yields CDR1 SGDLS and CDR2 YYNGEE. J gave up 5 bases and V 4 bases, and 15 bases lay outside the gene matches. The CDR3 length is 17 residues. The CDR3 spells CASSLYSGTGPWETQYF. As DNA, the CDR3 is TGTGCCAGCAGCCTCTACTCAGGGACAGGGCCTTGGGAGACCCAGTACTTC.

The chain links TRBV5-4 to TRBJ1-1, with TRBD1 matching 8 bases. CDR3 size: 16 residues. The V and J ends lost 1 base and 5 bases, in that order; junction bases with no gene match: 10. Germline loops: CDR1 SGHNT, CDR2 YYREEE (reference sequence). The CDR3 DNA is TGTGCCAGCAGCTTGAGAGACAGGGGTCAGAGGACTGAAGCTTTCTTT. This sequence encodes CASSLRDRGQRTEAFF.

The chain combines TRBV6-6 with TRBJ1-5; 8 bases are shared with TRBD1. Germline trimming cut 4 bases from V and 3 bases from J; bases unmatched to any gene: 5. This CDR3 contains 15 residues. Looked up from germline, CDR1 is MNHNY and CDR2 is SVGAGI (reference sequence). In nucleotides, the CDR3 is TGTGCCAGCAGTTCTGCAGGGGGCAACAATCAGCCCCAGCATTTT. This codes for CASSSAGGNNQPQHF.

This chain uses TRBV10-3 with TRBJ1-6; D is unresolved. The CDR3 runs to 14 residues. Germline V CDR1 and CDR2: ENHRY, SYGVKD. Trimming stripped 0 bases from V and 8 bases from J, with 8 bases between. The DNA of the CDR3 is TGTGCCATCAGTGAGTCGAGGCGGGATTCACCCCTCCACTTT. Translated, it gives CAISESRRDSPLHF.

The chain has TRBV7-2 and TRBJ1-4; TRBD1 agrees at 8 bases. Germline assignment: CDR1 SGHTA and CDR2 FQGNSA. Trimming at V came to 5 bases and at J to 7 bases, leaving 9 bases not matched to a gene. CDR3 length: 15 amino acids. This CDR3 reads CASSLLRGLGEKLFF. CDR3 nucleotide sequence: TGTGCCAGCAGCCTCCTCAGGGGGCTTGGTGAAAAACTGTTTTTT. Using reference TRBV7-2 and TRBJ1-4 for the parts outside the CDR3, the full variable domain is GAGVSQSPSNKVTEKGKDVELRCDPISGHTALYWYRQSLGQGLEFLIYFQGNSAPDKSGLPSDRFSAERTGGSVSTLTIQRTQQEDSAVYLCASSLLRGLGEKLFFGSGTQLSVL.

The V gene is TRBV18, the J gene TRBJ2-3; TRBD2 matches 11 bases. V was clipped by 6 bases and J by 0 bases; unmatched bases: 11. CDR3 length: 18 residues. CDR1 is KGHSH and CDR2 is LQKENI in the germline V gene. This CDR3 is CASSLKETSGGSTDTQYF. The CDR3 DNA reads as TGTGCCAGCTCGCTAAAGGAAACTAGCGGGGGAAGCACAGATACGCAGTATTTT.

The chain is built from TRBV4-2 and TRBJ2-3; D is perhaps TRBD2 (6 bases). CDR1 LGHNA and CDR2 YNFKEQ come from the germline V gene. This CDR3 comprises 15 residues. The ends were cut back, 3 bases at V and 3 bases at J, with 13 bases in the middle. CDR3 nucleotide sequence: TGTGCCAGCAGCCAGGGGGGTTATGGAACAGATACGCAGTATTTT. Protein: CASSQGGYGTDTQYF.

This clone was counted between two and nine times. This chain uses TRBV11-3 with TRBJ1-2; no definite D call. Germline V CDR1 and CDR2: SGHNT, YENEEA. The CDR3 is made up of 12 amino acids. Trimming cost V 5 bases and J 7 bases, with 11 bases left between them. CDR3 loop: CASSPLGPGYTF. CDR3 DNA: TGTGCCAGCAGCCCCCTAGGTCCTGGCTACACCTTC.